Below, 27 T cell receptor beta chains from the same sample are listed, as sequenced in a study of blood T cell repertoires in COVID-19. Profiled with immunoSEQ multiplex PCR; TCRdb holds only in-frame clones, not every one. The sample lists under 300,000 clones, around 90% occurring once. The sample taken for sequencing was PBMCs or T cells enriched from blood (not recorded which). Receptors originate from a woman under 40 who had recovered from COVID-19.

This chain joins TRBV4-1 and TRBJ2-7; 9 nucleotides line up with TRBD1. Germline V gene lookup returns CDR1 MGHRA and CDR2 YSYEKL. The V gene end was trimmed by 7 bases and the J gene end by 1 base; junction bases not matched to a gene: 11. This CDR3 has 16 residues. The chain's CDR3 is CASTTVPGQGSYEQYF. The CDR3 DNA follows: TGCGCCAGCACAACCGTTCCGGGACAGGGATCCTACGAGCAGTACTTC.

The V call is TRBV18, the J call TRBJ2-3, with TRBD2 matching 13 bases. The CDR3 loop spans 18 amino acids. From germline, CDR1 is KGHSH and CDR2 LQKENI. Trimming took 4 bases from V and 2 from J; bases not matched to a gene: 9. CDR3 protein: CASSLTSGGATLTDTQYF. DNA of the CDR3: TGTGCCAGCTCACTCACTAGCGGGGGGGCCACCCTCACAGATACGCAGTATTTT.

This clone was found once. This sequence joins TRBV11-3 and TRBJ1-1, with 9 nucleotides matching TRBD1. Germline CDR1 SGHNT, CDR2 YENEEA. The junction had 4 bases not matched to a gene; V was cut back by 1 base and J by 1 base. This CDR3 comprises 16 residues. The CDR3 DNA reads TGTGCCAGCAGCTTAGTAGAGGACAGGGGGAACACTGAAGCTTTCTTT. Residues: CASSLVEDRGNTEAFF.

The V call is TRBV3-1 (or the pseudogene TRBV3-2), the J call TRBJ2-7; perhaps TRBD2 as D (6 bases). Germline V gives CDR1 LGHDT, CDR2 YNNKEL (reference sequence). Trimming cost V 1 base and J 3 bases, with 10 bases left between them. CDR3 size: 14 residues. This chain's CDR3 is CASSQGLAYYEQYF. The DNA for the CDR3 is TGTGCCAGCAGCCAAGGTCTAGCGTACTACGAGCAGTACTTC.

This rearrangement joins TRBV29-1 to TRBJ2-7; D is ambiguous. The V gene lost 4 bases and the J gene lost 2 bases, with 9 bases spanning the gap. The CDR3 covers 12 residues. Per germline, CDR1 SQVTM and CDR2 ANQGSEA. This CDR3 is CSVVQATYEQYF. The CDR3 region has the DNA TGCAGCGTTGTCCAGGCTACCTACGAGCAGTACTTC.

The chain couples TRBV7-9 to TRBJ1-2; the D gene is possibly TRBD1 (5 bases). CDR1 is SEHNR, CDR2 FQNEAQ, per germline (reference sequence). This CDR3 is 18 amino acids long. Trimming left V 2 bases short and J 4 bases short, with 23 bases between. CDR3 region: CASSLTPGSPLSFYGYTF. Here the CDR3 DNA reads TGTGCCAGCAGCTTAACACCAGGGTCCCCCCTATCTTTCTATGGCTACACCTTC. The full variable domain, rest sourced from reference TRBV7-9 and TRBJ1-2, is DTGVSQNPRHKITKRGQNVTFRCDPISEHNRLYWYRQTLGQGPEFLTYFQNEAQLEKSRLLSDRFSAERPKGSFSTLEIQRTEQGDSAMYLCASSLTPGSPLSFYGYTFGSGTRLTVV.

The genes are TRBV21-1 and TRBJ2-1; no check of the table's D call, TRBD2, against the DNA was made. TRBV21-1 is flagged as a pseudogene. This CDR3 is 23 amino acids long. Here the CDR3 reads CASSKGGPPLRTPRWVAYNEQFF. The DNA of the CDR3 is TGTGCCAGCAGCAAAGGAGGACCCCCACTCCGGACTCCTAGGTGGGTGGCCTACAATGAGCAGTTCTTC.

This chain joins TRBV12-3 or TRBV12-4 and TRBJ1-6; D unclear. This CDR3 has 13 amino acids. V shed 7 bases and J shed 7 bases, with 11 bases lying between them. The CDR3 DNA reads as TGTGCCAGCATTAAGGGAGGGAATTCACCCCTCCACTTT. It encodes CASIKGGNSPLHF.

The chain carries TRBV6-5 and TRBJ2-7, with 8 positions matching TRBD1. Germline assignment: CDR1 MNHEY and CDR2 SVGAGI. V shed 4 bases, J shed 6 bases, and the junction held 5 bases outside the gene matches. The CDR3 loop spans 13 amino acids. The CDR3 DNA reads TGTGCCAGCAGTTCCTGGACAGGGCGCGAGCAGTACTTC. It codes for CASSSWTGREQYF.

V and J are TRBV27 and TRBJ2-1; 10 positions match TRBD1. Unmatched junction bases numbered 13, after V lost 7 bases and J lost 7 bases. This CDR3 region has 16 residues. CDR1 and CDR2 from the germline V gene are MNHEY and SMNVEV (reference sequence). The CDR3 protein is CASTHSRDRGRNEQFF. As DNA, the CDR3 is TGTGCCAGCACCCATTCCCGGGACAGGGGCAGAAATGAGCAGTTCTTC.

This clone was picked up a small number of times. This sequence joins TRBV4-1 and TRBJ1-5; 7 bases match TRBD1. Germline CDR1 reads MGHRA; CDR2 reads YSYEKL. Trimming at V came to 1 base and at J to 7 bases, leaving 7 bases not matched to a gene. This CDR3 is 15 amino acids long. In DNA form, the CDR3 reads TGCGCCAGCAGCCAAGGGACAGGCCCGGGGCAGCCCCAGCATTTT. Its protein product is CASSQGTGPGQPQHF.

The chain uses TRBV11-2 and TRBJ2-4; possible D gene TRBD1, 5 bases. CDR3 size: 14 residues. Germline V lookup: CDR1 SGHAT, CDR2 FQNNGV. V was pared by 1 base and J by 9 bases, with 13 bases between. The CDR3 is CASSLGGVQGIQYF. The CDR3 bases are TGTGCCAGCAGCTTAGGCGGAGTTCAGGGCATTCAGTACTTC.

The chain joins TRBV9 to TRBJ2-1, with D hard to call. This CDR3 spans 16 amino acids. CDR1 and CDR2 from the germline V gene are SGDLS and YYNGEE. Trimming stripped 2 bases from V and 8 bases from J, with 20 bases between. CDR3 coding DNA: TGTGCCAGCAGCGTCACATTAAGGAAGGTAGAGGATGAGCAGTTCTTC. This codes for CASSVTLRKVEDEQFF.

The chain uses TRBV2 and TRBJ1-4; 7 bases agree with TRBD1. Germline V CDR1 and CDR2: SNHLY, FYNNEI. The CDR3 runs 16 residues. V trimming: 4 bases; J trimming: 4 bases; junction bases outside the gene matches: 9. The CDR3 sequence is CASSAGPQGNNEKLFF. The CDR3 nucleotides are TGTGCCAGCAGTGCTGGTCCACAGGGGAATAATGAAAAACTGTTTTTT.

This chain uses TRBV7-2 with TRBJ2-3; possibly TRBD2 for D (6 bases). The V and J ends lost 7 bases and 2 bases respectively, with 13 bases between them. In germline, CDR1 is SGHTA, CDR2 FQGNSA. The CDR3 is made up of 14 amino acids. The CDR3, as DNA: TGTGCCAGCAAAGGGAGGCCACTCACAGATACGCAGTATTTT. Its protein product is CASKGRPLTDTQYF. The variable domain in full, with the rest retrieved from reference TRBV7-2 and TRBJ2-3, is GAGVSQSPSNKVTEKGKDVELRCDPISGHTALYWYRQSLGQGLEFLIYFQGNSAPDKSGLPSDRFSAERTGGSVSTLTIQRTQQEDSAVYLCASKGRPLTDTQYFGPGTRLTVL.

The rearrangement links TRBV1 to TRBJ1-2. TRBV1 is assigned pseudogene status. There are 18 residues in the CDR3. The DNA of the CDR3 is TGCACCAGCAGCCAAGACGGGGGGCCGCCGTTAGCTAACTATGGCTACACCTTC. Protein sequence: CTSSQDGGPPLANYGYTF.

V usage is TRBV28 and J usage is TRBJ2-6; D gene ambiguous. From germline, CDR1 is MDHEN and CDR2 SYDVKM. The V gene lost 3 bases and the J gene lost 1 base, with 7 bases spanning the gap. The CDR3 sequence is 15 residues long. The CDR3 region is CASSFPGSGANVLTF. The CDR3 DNA follows: TGTGCCAGCAGTTTCCCAGGATCTGGGGCCAACGTCCTGACTTTC.

This clone was picked up one time. The CDR3: CASIGGKDSYTEAFF. Here the CDR3 DNA reads TGTGCCAGCATTGGGGGGAAAGACAGCTACACTGAAGCTTTCTTT. The chain is built from TRBV27 and TRBJ1-1, with TRBD1 as a possible D gene (5 bases). Trimming removed 7 bases from V and 3 bases from J, with 18 bases in between. Germline values: CDR1 MNHEY, CDR2 SMNVEV (reference sequence). The CDR3 consists of 15 residues.

As for this clone: This sample also contains other DNA sequences that code for the same CDR3. The rearrangement links TRBV30 to TRBJ1-5, with TRBD1 matching over 7 bases. There are 14 residues in the CDR3. Looked up from germline, CDR1 is GTSNPN and CDR2 is SVGIG (reference sequence). J lost 3 bases, V lost 1 base, and 3 bases had no gene match. The CDR3 reads CAWSGGQSNQPQHF. For the CDR3, the DNA is TGTGCCTGGAGTGGGGGACAGTCCAATCAGCCCCAGCATTTT.

This chain connects TRBV19 to TRBJ1-1; maybe TRBD1 (6 bases). The V and J ends lost 6 bases and 8 bases respectively, with 16 bases between them. The CDR3 is made up of 13 amino acids. Germline V CDR1 and CDR2: LNHDA, SQIVND (reference sequence). Here the CDR3 DNA reads TGTGCCAGTAGGCCGACAGGTATCGGGGAAGCTTTCTTT. Its translation is CASRPTGIGEAFF.

The rearrangement links TRBV3-1 (or the pseudogene TRBV3-2) to TRBJ2-7; tentatively, D is TRBD1 (5 bases). The length of the CDR3 is 15 residues. Germline lookup yields CDR1 LGHDT and CDR2 YNNKEL (reference sequence). Trimming stripped 2 bases from V and 4 bases from J, with 15 bases between. CDR3 DNA sequence: TGTGCCAGCAGCCAATCCGCAGGGATGAGGTACGAGCAGTACTTC. The encoded protein is CASSQSAGMRYEQYF.

The genes are TRBV12-1 and TRBJ2-1; whether TRBD2, the table's D call, matches the DNA was not checked. TRBV12-1 is flagged as a pseudogene. This CDR3 is 18 amino acids long. CDR3 sequence (DNA): TGTGCCAGCAGCTTGGGGACTAGCGGGGGGGCACTAGGTAATGAGCAGTTCTTC. It codes for CASSLGTSGGALGNEQFF.

The chain uses TRBV5-1 and TRBJ2-7; TRBD2 might be the D (7 bases). V was clipped by 0 bases and J by 3 bases, with 13 bases between them. The CDR3 runs 15 residues. Germline V CDR1 and CDR2: SGHRS, YFSETQ. Here the CDR3 DNA reads TGCGCCAGCAGCTTGGAGGGGGGGCGCTTCTACGAGCAGTACTTC. Translating gives CASSLEGGRFYEQYF.

The chain joins TRBV28 to TRBJ1-4; D gene unclear. Trimming took 3 bases from V and 6 from J, leaving 11 bases between them. The CDR3 is 14 amino acids. CDR1 and CDR2 from the germline V gene are MDHEN and SYDVKM. The CDR3 DNA sequence: TGTGCCAGCAGTTTTGCGGGGATCCATGAAAAACTGTTTTTT. It encodes CASSFAGIHEKLFF.

This clone was counted only a few times. The rearrangement joins TRBV9 to TRBJ2-7; 9 bases match TRBD2. Germline V lookup: CDR1 SGDLS, CDR2 YYNGEE. With V trimmed by 3 bases and J by 7 bases, 11 bases remained unmatched. The CDR3 consists of 15 residues. CDR3 nucleotide sequence: TGTGCCAGCAGCGGGCGAGCGGGAGGCTCGGGGGAGCAGTACTTC. Amino acids: CASSGRAGGSGEQYF.

The CDR3 here is CASRTSGRIYGANVLTF. DNA for the CDR3: TGTGCCAGCAGAACTAGCGGGAGGATTTATGGGGCCAACGTCCTGACTTTC. The chain carries TRBV27 and TRBJ2-6, with 12 nucleotides matching TRBD2. The CDR3 is made up of 17 amino acids. V was pared by 6 bases and J by 3 bases, with 6 bases of the junction left unmatched. CDR1 and CDR2 (germline): MNHEY, SMNVEV (reference sequence).

The chain joins TRBV4-1 to TRBJ1-5, with D possibly being TRBD1 (5 bases). Per germline, CDR1 MGHRA and CDR2 YSYEKL. CDR3 size: 13 residues. The V and J ends lost 1 base and 9 bases respectively, with 10 bases between them. The CDR3 reads CASSQGSGRPQHF. The CDR3 DNA sequence: TGCGCCAGCAGCCAAGGGTCAGGGCGGCCCCAGCATTTT.